Listed here are 13 T cell receptor beta chains from one sample, sequenced in a study of radiotherapy plus CTLA-4 blockade in lung cancer. TCRdb's table, derived via immunoSEQ multiplex PCR, lists solely in-frame clones and lacks some. The data show tens of thousands of clones, less than 80% seen once. The material sequenced was peripheral blood, taken from a patient treated with radiotherapy plus ipilimumab. The receptors were sampled from a human donor with non-small cell lung cancer whose response to radiotherapy plus ipilimumab could not be evaluated.

Only one count was recorded for this clone. The CDR3 loop is CASSSPGGGTEAFF. CDR3 coding DNA: TGTGCCAGCAGTTCCCCGGGGGGGGGCACTGAAGCTTTCTTT. V usage is TRBV28 and J usage is TRBJ1-1; TRBD1 is a possible D gene (5 bases). Germline CDR1 and CDR2: MDHEN and SYDVKM. The V end was cut by 4 bases, the J end by 4 bases, with 13 bases between. This CDR3 comprises 14 residues. Combining the CDR3 with reference TRBV28 and TRBJ1-1 gives the whole variable domain DVKVTQSSRYLVKRTGEKVFLECVQDMDHENMFWYRQDPGLGLRLIYFSYDVKMKEKGDIPEGYSVSREKKERFSLILESASTNQTSMYLCASSSPGGGTEAFFGQGTRLTVV.

The rearrangement joins TRBV5-1 to TRBJ1-2, with D possibly TRBD1 on 6 matching bases. The CDR3 covers 12 residues. Germline V lookup: CDR1 SGHRS, CDR2 YFSETQ. Trimming took 4 bases from V and 11 from J, leaving 15 bases between them. The CDR3 reads CASSQDSRFYTF. In nucleotides, the CDR3 is TGCGCCAGCAGCCAGGACAGTCGGTTTTACACCTTC. The entire variable domain, with the rest obtained from reference TRBV5-1 and TRBJ1-2, is as follows: KAGVTQTPRYLIKTRGQQVTLSCSPISGHRSVSWYQQTPGQGLQFLFEYFSETQRNKGNFPGRFSGRQFSNSRSEMNVSTLELGDSALYLCASSQDSRFYTFGSGTRLTVV.

In its sample, this clone was seen once. The chain joins TRBV11-2 to TRBJ2-1, with 7 bases fitting TRBD2. This CDR3 comprises 16 residues. Unmatched junction bases numbered 14, after V lost 0 bases and J lost 12 bases. Germline lookup yields CDR1 SGHAT and CDR2 FQNNGV. This chain's CDR3 is CASSLDSRGRTGGQFF. CDR3 coding DNA: TGTGCCAGCAGCTTAGATTCGAGAGGTCGGACGGGAGGGCAGTTCTTC. Looking up the rest from reference TRBV11-2 and TRBJ2-1 gives the full variable domain: EAGVAQSPRYKIIEKRQSVAFWCNPISGHATLYWYQQILGQGPKLLIQFQNNGVVDDSQLPKDRFSAERLKGVDSTLKIQPAKLEDSAVYLCASSLDSRGRTGGQFFGPGTRLTVL.

This sequence joins TRBV9 and TRBJ1-1; D is unclear. Germline CDR1 reads SGDLS; CDR2 reads YYNGEE. The CDR3 contains 11 residues. V was clipped by 4 bases and J by 7 bases, with 8 bases between them. In DNA form, the CDR3 reads TGTGCCAGCAGCCGTGGGCGTGAAGCTTTCTTT. It encodes CASSRGREAFF. Together with reference TRBV9 and TRBJ1-1, the CDR3 gives the full variable domain: DSGVTQTPKHLITATGQRVTLRCSPRSGDLSVYWYQQSLDQGLQFLIQYYNGEERAKGNILERFSAQQFPDLHSELNLSSLELGDSALYFCASSRGREAFFGQGTRLTVV.

This chain links TRBV5-1 with TRBJ1-3; no clear D gene. The CDR3 loop spans 15 amino acids. Germline loops: CDR1 SGHRS, CDR2 YFSETQ. Trimming removed 0 bases at V and 4 bases at J, with 11 bases between. The DNA for the CDR3 is TGCGCCAGCAGCTTGGTCGCAGGCGAAGGAAACACCATATATTTT. It translates to CASSLVAGEGNTIYF.

The chain joins TRBV19 to TRBJ2-5, with 12 bases fitting TRBD1. Germline V gene sequence: CDR1 LNHDA, CDR2 SQIVND (reference sequence). This CDR3 comprises 17 residues. Germline trimming cut 6 bases from V and 1 base from J; bases unmatched to any gene: 9. CDR3 DNA: TGTGCCAGTAGCCGGGACAGGGGGCCCTTCTTCCAAGAGACCCAGTACTTC. Translated: CASSRDRGPFFQETQYF.

The V and J genes are TRBV9 and TRBJ2-7; weak D call: TRBD2 (6 bases). The germline V gene encodes CDR1 SGDLS and CDR2 YYNGEE. V shed 4 bases and J shed 1 base, with 12 bases lying between them. The CDR3 length is 14 residues. The CDR3 spells CASSPHAGSYEQYF. CDR3 sequence (DNA): TGTGCCAGCAGCCCCCATGCGGGGTCCTACGAGCAGTACTTC. Full variable domain (remainder filled in from reference TRBV9 and TRBJ2-7): DSGVTQTPKHLITATGQRVTLRCSPRSGDLSVYWYQQSLDQGLQFLIQYYNGEERAKGNILERFSAQQFPDLHSELNLSSLELGDSALYFCASSPHAGSYEQYFGPGTRLTVT.

The chain joins TRBV6-5 to TRBJ2-5, with 8 nucleotides matching TRBD2. Trimming cost V 0 bases and J 4 bases; bases outside gene matches: 7. This CDR3 spans 16 amino acids. Germline V gene lookup returns CDR1 MNHEY and CDR2 SVGAGI. CDR3 amino acids: CASSYSMSAGGETQYF. CDR3 DNA: TGTGCCAGCAGTTACTCGATGTCGGCGGGAGGAGAGACCCAGTACTTC.

The chain couples TRBV29-1 to TRBJ2-5; the match to TRBD2 covers 14 bases. This CDR3 region has 16 residues. Germline loops: CDR1 SQVTM, CDR2 ANQGSEA. V was pared by 4 bases and J by 7 bases, with 11 bases of the junction left unmatched. The CDR3 DNA reads as TGCAGCGTTGGCGGAGGGACTAGCGGGAGTCTGGCGACCCAGTACTTC. Protein sequence: CSVGGGTSGSLATQYF.

V gene TRBV12-5 combines with J gene TRBJ2-7; D is perhaps TRBD2 (5 bases). Between the trimmed V and J ends, which lost 0 bases and 4 bases, there was a span of 13 bases. Germline V CDR1 and CDR2: LGHNT, FRNRAP. CDR3 length: 15 residues. This CDR3 is CASGLVVGIGYEQYF. CDR3 nucleotides: TGTGCTAGTGGTTTGGTAGTCGGGATTGGATACGAGCAGTACTTC.

This sequence joins TRBV9 and TRBJ2-1; no definite D call. Looked up from germline, CDR1 is SGDLS and CDR2 is YYNGEE. Deletions cut 1 base from V and 4 bases from J, with 9 bases between. The CDR3 extends over 14 amino acids. CDR3: CASSVQGAYNEQFF. In DNA form, the CDR3 reads TGTGCCAGCAGCGTACAAGGAGCGTACAATGAGCAGTTCTTC.

This chain joins TRBV10-3 and TRBJ2-2, with D maybe TRBD2 (5 bases). This CDR3 comprises 12 residues. V lost 6 bases and J lost 6, with 8 bases in between. The V gene's germline CDR1 is ENHRY and CDR2 SYGVKD. CDR3 residues: CAISPGAGELFF. The CDR3 nucleotides read TGTGCCATCAGCCCCGGGGCCGGGGAGCTGTTTTTT.

The rearrangement links TRBV2 to TRBJ2-3; D is perhaps TRBD2 (6 bases). The germline V gene has CDR1 SNHLY and CDR2 FYNNEI. V lost 3 bases, J lost 2 bases, and 12 bases lay in between. The CDR3 extends over 15 amino acids. The CDR3 reads CASSERDGFTDTQYF. CDR3 sequence (DNA): TGTGCCAGCAGTGAGCGGGATGGGTTCACAGATACGCAGTATTTT. Combining the CDR3 with reference TRBV2 and TRBJ2-3 gives the whole variable domain EPEVTQTPSHQVTQMGQEVILRCVPISNHLYFYWYRQILGQKVEFLVSFYNNEISEKSEIFDDQFSVERPDGSNFTLKIRSTKLEDSAMYFCASSERDGFTDTQYFGPGTRLTVL.